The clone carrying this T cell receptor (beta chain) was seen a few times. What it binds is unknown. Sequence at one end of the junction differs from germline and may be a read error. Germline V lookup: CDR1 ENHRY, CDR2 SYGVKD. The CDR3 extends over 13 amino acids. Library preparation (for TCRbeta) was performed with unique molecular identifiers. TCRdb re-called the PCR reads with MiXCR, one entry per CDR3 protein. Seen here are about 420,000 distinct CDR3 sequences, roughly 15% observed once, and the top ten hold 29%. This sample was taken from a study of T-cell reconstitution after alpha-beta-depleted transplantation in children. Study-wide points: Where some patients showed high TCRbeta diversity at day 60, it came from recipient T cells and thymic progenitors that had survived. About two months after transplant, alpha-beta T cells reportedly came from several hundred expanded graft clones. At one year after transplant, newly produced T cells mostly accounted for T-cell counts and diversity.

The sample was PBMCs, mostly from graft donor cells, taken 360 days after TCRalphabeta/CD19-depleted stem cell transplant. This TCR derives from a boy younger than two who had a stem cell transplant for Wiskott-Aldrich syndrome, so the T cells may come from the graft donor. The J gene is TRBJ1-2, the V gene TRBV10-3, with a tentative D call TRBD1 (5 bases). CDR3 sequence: CDISDRDYYGYTF. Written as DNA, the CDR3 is TGTGACATCAGTGACAGAGATTACTATGGCTACACCTTC.